The clone carrying this T cell receptor (beta chain) has a handful of counts. What it binds is unknown. This record belongs to a study of Tregs in tolerant kidney transplant recipients. The CDR3 consists of 16 residues. Trimming cost V 5 bases and J 6 bases, with 20 bases left between them. Germline loops: CDR1 LNHDA, CDR2 SQIVND (reference sequence). Study conclusions and caveats: Tregs expanded with activated donor B cells seemed most donor-specific.

Recipients received nonmyeloablative bone marrow transplants from related graft donors, with transient mixed chimerism. Thawed PBMCs were FACS-sorted into unstimulated CD4+CD25+CD127- regulatory T cells, CD4+CD25- non-regulatory cells, CD4 and CD8 cells. The assay was immunoSEQ multiplex PCR, and TCRdb's table has in-frame clones only and misses some. The table records roughly 64,000 clones, around 87% of them present only once. V is TRBV19 and J is TRBJ1-5; no reliable D call. The sequence was collected from a human patient who received a combined kidney and bone marrow transplant. Some T cells may have originated in the graft donor. The sequencing used CD4+ T cells from blood (PBMCs), collected 6 months after the transplant. This CDR3 reads CASSHPGIKISQPQHF. The CDR3 DNA reads TGTGCCAGTAGTCATCCGGGAATAAAGATCAGTCAGCCCCAGCATTTT.